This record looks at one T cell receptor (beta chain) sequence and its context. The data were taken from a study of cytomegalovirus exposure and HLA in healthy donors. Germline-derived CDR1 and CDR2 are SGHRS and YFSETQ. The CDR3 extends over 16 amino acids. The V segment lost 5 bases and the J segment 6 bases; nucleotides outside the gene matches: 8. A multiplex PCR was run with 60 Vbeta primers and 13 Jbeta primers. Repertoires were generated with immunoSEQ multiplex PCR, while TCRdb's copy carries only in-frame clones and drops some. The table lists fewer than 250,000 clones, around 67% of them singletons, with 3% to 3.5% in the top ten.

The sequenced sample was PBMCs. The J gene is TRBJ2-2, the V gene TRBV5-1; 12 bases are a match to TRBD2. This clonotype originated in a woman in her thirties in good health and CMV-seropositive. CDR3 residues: CASRRTSGVLAGELFF. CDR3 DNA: TGCGCCAGCAGACGGACTAGCGGGGTGTTGGCCGGGGAGCTGTTTTTT.